This TCR beta chain stems from a study of shared clonotypes between healthy human individuals. Study-wide points: In the sorted subsets, rarefaction showed sequencing was incomplete despite large depth. Deeper or shallower sequencing was expected to change how clonotypes are shared among donors.

Regarding this clone: Its antigen is not known.

Template for every sorted-subset replicate PCR totaled around 200 ng DNA, approximately 30,000 T cell genomes. Authors' data handling: Junction-only immunoSEQ data arrived without quality scores, meaning filtering differed. Sequencing was performed with immunoSEQ multiplex PCR; in TCRdb, only in-frame clones are kept and a portion is missing. D and trimming were read from the DNA, whereas the V and J calls and clone size are those reported in that table. The data contain 2,500,000 or so clones, more than 80% of them singletons. The source of this sequence is a man younger than 35 in good health. Sequenced input: naive CD4+ T cells sorted from blood. This sample's subset: CD45RA+ positively selected.

In DNA form, the CDR3 reads TGCGCCAGCAGCCGAGACAGGGTGTGGGGCTACACCTTC. Amino acids: CASSRDRVWGYTF. The J gene is TRBJ1-2, the V gene TRBV5-1, with 7 positions matching TRBD1. Germline V gene data show CDR1 as SGHRS and CDR2 as YFSETQ. The CDR3 covers 13 residues. With V trimmed by 4 bases and J by 8 bases, 8 bases remained unmatched.